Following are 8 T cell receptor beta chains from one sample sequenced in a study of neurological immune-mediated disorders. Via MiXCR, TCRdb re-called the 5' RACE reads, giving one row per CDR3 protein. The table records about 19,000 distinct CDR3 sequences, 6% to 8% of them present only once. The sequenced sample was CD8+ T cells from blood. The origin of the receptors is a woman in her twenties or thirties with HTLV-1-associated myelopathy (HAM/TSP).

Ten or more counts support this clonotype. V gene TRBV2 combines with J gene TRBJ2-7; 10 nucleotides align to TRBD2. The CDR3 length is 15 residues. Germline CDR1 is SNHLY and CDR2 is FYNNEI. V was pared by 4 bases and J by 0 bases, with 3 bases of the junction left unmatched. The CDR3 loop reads CASSVLAGYSYEQYF. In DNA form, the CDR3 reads TGTGCCAGCAGTGTACTAGCGGGGTACTCCTACGAGCAGTACTTC.

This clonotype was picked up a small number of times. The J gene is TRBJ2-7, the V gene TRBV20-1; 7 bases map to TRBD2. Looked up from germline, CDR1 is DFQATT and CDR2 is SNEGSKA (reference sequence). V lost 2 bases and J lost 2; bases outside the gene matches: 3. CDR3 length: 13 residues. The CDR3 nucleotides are TGCAGTGCTAGATCTAGCGGAACCTACGAGCAGTACTTC. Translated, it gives CSARSSGTYEQYF.

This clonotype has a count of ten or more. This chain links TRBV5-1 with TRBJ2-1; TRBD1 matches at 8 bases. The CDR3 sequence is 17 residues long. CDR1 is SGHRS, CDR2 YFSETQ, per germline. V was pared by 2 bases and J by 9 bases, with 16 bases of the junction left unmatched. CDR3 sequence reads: CASSLLTPGQVSGEQFF. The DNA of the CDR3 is TGCGCCAGCAGCTTACTAACCCCGGGACAGGTCTCGGGTGAGCAGTTCTTC.

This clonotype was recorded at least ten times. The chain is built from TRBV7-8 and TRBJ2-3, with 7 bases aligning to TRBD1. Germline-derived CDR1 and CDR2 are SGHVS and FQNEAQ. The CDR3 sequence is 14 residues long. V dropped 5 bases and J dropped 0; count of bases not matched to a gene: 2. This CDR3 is CASSDRVSTDTQYF. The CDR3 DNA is TGTGCCAGCAGCGACAGGGTTAGCACAGATACGCAGTATTTT.

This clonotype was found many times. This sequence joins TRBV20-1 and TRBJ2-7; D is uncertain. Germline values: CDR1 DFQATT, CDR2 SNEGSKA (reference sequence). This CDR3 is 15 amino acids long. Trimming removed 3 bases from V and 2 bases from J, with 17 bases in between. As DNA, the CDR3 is TGCAGTGCTAGTGCCCCCTGGCTCCCCCCCTACGAGCAGTACTTC. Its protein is CSASAPWLPPYEQYF.

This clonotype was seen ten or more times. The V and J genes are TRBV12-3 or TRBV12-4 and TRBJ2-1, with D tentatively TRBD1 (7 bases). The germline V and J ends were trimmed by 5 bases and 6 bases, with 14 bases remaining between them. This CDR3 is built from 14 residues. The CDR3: CASSPLQGGNEQFF. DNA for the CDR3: TGTGCCAGCAGTCCGCTGCAGGGGGGCAATGAGCAGTTCTTC.

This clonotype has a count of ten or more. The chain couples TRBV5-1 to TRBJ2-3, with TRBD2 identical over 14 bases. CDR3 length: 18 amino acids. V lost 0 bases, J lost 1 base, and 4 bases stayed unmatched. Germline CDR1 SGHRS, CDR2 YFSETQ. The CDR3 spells CASSLETSGGARTDTQYF. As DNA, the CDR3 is TGCGCCAGCAGCTTGGAGACTAGCGGGGGGGCCCGCACAGATACGCAGTATTTT.

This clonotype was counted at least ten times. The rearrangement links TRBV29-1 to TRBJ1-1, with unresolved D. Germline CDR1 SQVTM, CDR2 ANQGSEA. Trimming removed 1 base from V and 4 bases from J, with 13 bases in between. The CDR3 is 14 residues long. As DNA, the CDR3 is TGCAGCGTTGAAGGCCTACTGATAGGCACTGAAGCTTTCTTT. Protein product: CSVEGLLIGTEAFF.